This T cell receptor beta chain was found in a study of T-cell reconstitution after alpha-beta-depleted transplantation in children. The library targeted TCRbeta and was prepared with unique molecular identifiers. TCRdb reprocessed the PCR reads via MiXCR and lists one record per CDR3 protein. The repertoire holds 450,000 to 600,000 distinct CDR3 sequences, with roughly 13% as singletons. The TCR originated in a male patient between 5 and 17 years old who had a stem cell transplant for acute myeloid leukemia, so the T cells may come from the graft donor. The sample consisted of PBMCs, mostly from graft donor cells, taken 360 days after TCRalphabeta/CD19-depleted stem cell transplant.

CDR3 region: CASSLGWGTGGTWNTGELFF. The CDR3 region has the DNA TGCGCCAGCAGCTTGGGATGGGGGACAGGGGGAACGTGGAACACCGGGGAGCTGTTTTTT. The chain carries TRBV5-1 and TRBJ2-2, with 11 nucleotides matching TRBD1. Germline CDR1 is SGHRS and CDR2 is YFSETQ. The CDR3 is made up of 20 amino acids. Trimming took 0 bases from V and 1 from J; bases not matched to a gene: 11.